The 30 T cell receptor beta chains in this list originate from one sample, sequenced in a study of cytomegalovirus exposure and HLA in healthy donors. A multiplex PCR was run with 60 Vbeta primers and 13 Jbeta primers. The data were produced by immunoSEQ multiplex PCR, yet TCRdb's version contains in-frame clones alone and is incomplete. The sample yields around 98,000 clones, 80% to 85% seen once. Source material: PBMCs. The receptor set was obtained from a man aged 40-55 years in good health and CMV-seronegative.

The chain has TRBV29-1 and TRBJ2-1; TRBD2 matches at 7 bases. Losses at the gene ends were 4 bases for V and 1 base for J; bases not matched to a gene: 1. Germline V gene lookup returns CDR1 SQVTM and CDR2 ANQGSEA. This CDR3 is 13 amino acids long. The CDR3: CSVAGGSYNEQFF. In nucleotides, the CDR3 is TGCAGCGTTGCGGGGGGTTCCTACAATGAGCAGTTCTTC.

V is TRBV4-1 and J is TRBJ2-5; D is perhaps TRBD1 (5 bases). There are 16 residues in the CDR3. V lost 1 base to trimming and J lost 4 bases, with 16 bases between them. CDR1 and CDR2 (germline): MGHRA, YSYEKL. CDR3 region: CASSQGSGKARETQYF. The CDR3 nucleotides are TGCGCCAGCAGCCAAGGGTCAGGGAAGGCGCGAGAGACCCAGTACTTC.

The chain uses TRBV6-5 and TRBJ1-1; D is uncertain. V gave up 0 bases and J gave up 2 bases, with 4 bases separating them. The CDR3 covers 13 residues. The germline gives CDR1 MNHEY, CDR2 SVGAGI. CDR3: CASSYSLNTEAFF. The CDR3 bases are TGTGCCAGCAGTTACTCCCTCAACACTGAAGCTTTCTTT.

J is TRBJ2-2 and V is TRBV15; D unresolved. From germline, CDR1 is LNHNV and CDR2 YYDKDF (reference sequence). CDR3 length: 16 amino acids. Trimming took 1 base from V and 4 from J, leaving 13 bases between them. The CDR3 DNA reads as TGTGCCACCAGCAGAGCCACTACCGCGAGCACCGGGGAGCTGTTTTTT. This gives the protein CATSRATTASTGELFF.

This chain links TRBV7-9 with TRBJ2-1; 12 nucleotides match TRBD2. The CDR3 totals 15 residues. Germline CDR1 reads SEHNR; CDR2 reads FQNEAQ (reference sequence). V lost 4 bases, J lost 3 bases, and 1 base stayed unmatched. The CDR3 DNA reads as TGTGCCAGCAGCTCGGGACTAGCGGGCTACAATGAGCAGTTCTTC. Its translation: CASSSGLAGYNEQFF. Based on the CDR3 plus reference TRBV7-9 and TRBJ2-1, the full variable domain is DTGVSQNPRHKITKRGQNVTFRCDPISEHNRLYWYRQTLGQGPEFLTYFQNEAQLEKSRLLSDRFSAERPKGSFSTLEIQRTEQGDSAMYLCASSSGLAGYNEQFFGPGTRLTVL.

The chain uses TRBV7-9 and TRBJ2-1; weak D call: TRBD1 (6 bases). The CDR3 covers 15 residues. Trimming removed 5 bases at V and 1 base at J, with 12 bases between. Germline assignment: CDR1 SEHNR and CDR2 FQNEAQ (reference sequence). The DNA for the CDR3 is TGTGCCAGCAGCGCCCTGGGACAATCCTACAATGAGCAGTTCTTC. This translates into CASSALGQSYNEQFF.

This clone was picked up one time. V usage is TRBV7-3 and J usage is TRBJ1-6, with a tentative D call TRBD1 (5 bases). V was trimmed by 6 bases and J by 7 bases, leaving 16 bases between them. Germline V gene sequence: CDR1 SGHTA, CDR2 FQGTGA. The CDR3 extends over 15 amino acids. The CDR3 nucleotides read TGTGCCAGCAGGTCTCAGGCGGACAAGAATTCACCCCTCCACTTT. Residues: CASRSQADKNSPLHF.

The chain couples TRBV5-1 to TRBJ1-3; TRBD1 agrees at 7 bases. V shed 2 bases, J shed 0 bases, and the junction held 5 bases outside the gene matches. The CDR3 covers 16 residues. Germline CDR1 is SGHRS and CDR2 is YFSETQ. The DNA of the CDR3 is TGCGCCAGCAGCTTAGGGGGACAGAGCTCTGGAAACACCATATATTTT. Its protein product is CASSLGGQSSGNTIYF.

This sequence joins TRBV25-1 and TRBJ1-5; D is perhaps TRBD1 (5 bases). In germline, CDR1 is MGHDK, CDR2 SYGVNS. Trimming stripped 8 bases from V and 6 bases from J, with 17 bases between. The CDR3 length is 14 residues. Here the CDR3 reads CASSGGGLGQPQHF. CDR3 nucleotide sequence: TGTGCCAGCTCCGGGGGGGGTTTGGGTCAGCCCCAGCATTTT. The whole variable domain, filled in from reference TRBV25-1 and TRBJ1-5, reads EADIYQTPRYLVIGTGKKITLECSQTMGHDKMYWYQQDPGMELHLIHYSYGVNSTEKGDLSSESTVSRIRTEHFPLTLESARPSHTSQYLCASSGGGLGQPQHFGDGTRLSIL.

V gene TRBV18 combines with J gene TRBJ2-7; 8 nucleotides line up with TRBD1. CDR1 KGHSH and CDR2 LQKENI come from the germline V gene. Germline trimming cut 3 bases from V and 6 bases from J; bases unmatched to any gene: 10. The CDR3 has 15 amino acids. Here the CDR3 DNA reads TGTGCCAGCTCACCTAACAGGGGGAAAGGGTTCGAGCAGTACTTC. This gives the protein CASSPNRGKGFEQYF.

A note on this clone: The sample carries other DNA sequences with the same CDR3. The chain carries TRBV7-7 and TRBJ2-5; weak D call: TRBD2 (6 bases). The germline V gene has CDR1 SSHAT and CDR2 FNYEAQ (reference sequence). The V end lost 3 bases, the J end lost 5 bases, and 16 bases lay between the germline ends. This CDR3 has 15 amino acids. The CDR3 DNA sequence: TGTGCCAGCAGCTTGGGGACGGGGGTGACGGAGACCCAGTACTTC. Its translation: CASSLGTGVTETQYF.

The CDR3 region is CASSLEAGSSYEQYF. The CDR3 DNA reads as TGCGCCAGCAGCTTGGAGGCGGGGAGCTCCTACGAGCAGTACTTC. The rearrangement uses TRBV5-1 and TRBJ2-7, with a tentative D call TRBD2 (6 bases). The germline V gene encodes CDR1 SGHRS and CDR2 YFSETQ. CDR3 length: 15 amino acids. Trimming shortened V by 0 bases and J by 0 bases, and 10 bases separated the two germline ends. Full variable domain (remainder filled in from reference TRBV5-1 and TRBJ2-7): KAGVTQTPRYLIKTRGQQVTLSCSPISGHRSVSWYQQTPGQGLQFLFEYFSETQRNKGNFPGRFSGRQFSNSRSEMNVSTLELGDSALYLCASSLEAGSSYEQYFGPGTRLTVT.

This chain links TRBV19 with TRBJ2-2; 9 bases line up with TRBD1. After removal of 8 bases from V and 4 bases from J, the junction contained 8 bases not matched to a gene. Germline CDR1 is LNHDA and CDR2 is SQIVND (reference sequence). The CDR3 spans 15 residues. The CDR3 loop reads CASDFGTGITGELFF. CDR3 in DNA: TGTGCCAGTGATTTTGGGACAGGGATCACCGGGGAGCTGTTTTTT. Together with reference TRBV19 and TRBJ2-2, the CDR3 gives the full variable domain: DGGITQSPKYLFRKEGQNVTLSCEQNLNHDAMYWYRQDPGQGLRLIYYSQIVNDFQKGDIAEGYSVSREKKESFPLTVTSAQKNPTAFYLCASDFGTGITGELFFGEGSRLTVL.

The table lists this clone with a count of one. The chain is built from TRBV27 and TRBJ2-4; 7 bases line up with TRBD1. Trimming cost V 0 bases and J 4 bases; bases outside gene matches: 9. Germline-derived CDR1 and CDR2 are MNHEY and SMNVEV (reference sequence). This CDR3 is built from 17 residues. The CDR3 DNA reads TGTGCCAGCAGTTTATCGCCCGGATGGGACAGTAAAAACATTCAGTACTTC. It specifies CASSLSPGWDSKNIQYF.

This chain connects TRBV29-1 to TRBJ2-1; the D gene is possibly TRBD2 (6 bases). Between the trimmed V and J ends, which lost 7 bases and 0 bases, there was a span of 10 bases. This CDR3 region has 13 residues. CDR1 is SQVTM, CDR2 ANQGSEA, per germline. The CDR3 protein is CSATTSSYNEQFF. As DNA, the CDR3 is TGCAGCGCCACGACTAGCTCCTACAATGAGCAGTTCTTC.

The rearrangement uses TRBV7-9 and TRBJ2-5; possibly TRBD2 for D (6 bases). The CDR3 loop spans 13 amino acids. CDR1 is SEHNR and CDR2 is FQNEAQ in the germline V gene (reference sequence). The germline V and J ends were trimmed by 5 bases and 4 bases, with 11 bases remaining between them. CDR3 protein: CASSLGGVETQYF. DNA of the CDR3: TGTGCCAGCAGCCTCGGCGGGGTAGAGACCCAGTACTTC.

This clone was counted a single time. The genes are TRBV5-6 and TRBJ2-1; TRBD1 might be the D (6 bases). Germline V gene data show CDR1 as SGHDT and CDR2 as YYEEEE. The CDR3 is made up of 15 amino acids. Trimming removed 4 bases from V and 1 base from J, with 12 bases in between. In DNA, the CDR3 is TGTGCCAGCAGCCCGTGGGGGACATCCTACAATGAGCAGTTCTTC. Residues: CASSPWGTSYNEQFF.

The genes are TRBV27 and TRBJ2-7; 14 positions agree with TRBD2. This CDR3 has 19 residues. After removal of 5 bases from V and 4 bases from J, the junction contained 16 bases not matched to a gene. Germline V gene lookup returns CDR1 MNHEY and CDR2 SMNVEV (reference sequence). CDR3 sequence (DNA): TGTGCCAGCAGTCCCTTCCCTGGACTAGCGGGGGGTGTCGTTTACGAGCAGTACTTC. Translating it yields CASSPFPGLAGGVVYEQYF.

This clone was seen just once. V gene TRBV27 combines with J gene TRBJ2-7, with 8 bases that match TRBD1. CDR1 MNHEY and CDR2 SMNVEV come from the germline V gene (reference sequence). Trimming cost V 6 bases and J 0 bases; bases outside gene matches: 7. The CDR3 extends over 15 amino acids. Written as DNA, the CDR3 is TGTGCCAGCAGACCTCCGGGACAGGCCTCCTACGAGCAGTACTTC. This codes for CASRPPGQASYEQYF.

CDR3 coding DNA: TGTGCCAGTACCGTATCGACAGCCCGTTATGGCTACACCTTC. Protein sequence: CASTVSTARYGYTF. The rearrangement uses TRBV19 and TRBJ1-2; D possibly corresponds to TRBD1 (5 bases). This CDR3 comprises 14 residues. The V gene's germline CDR1 is LNHDA and CDR2 SQIVND (reference sequence). Deletions cut 7 bases from V and 5 bases from J, with 17 bases between.

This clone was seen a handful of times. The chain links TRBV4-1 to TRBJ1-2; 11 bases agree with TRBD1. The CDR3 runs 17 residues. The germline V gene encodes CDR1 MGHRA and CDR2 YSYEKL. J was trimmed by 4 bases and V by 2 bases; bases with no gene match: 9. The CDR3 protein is CASSQKGRDRGTYGYTF. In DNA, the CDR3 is TGCGCCAGCAGCCAAAAGGGGCGGGACAGGGGGACCTATGGCTACACCTTC.

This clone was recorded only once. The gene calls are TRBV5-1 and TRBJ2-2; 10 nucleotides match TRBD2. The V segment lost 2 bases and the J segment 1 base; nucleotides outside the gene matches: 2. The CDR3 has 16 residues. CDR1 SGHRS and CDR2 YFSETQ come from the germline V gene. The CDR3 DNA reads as TGCGCCAGCAGCTTACTAGCGGGGAAGAACACCGGGGAGCTGTTTTTT. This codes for CASSLLAGKNTGELFF. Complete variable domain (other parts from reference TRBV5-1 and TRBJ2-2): KAGVTQTPRYLIKTRGQQVTLSCSPISGHRSVSWYQQTPGQGLQFLFEYFSETQRNKGNFPGRFSGRQFSNSRSEMNVSTLELGDSALYLCASSLLAGKNTGELFFGEGSRLTVL.

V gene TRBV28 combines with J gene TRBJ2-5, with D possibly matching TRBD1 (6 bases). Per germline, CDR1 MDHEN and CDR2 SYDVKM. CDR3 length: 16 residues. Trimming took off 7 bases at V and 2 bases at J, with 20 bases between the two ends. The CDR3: CASTRSGWGLQETQYF. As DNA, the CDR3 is TGTGCCAGCACCCGCTCCGGCTGGGGGCTTCAAGAGACCCAGTACTTC. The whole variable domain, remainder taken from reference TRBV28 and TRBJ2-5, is DVKVTQSSRYLVKRTGEKVFLECVQDMDHENMFWYRQDPGLGLRLIYFSYDVKMKEKGDIPEGYSVSREKKERFSLILESASTNQTSMYLCASTRSGWGLQETQYFGPGTRLLVL.

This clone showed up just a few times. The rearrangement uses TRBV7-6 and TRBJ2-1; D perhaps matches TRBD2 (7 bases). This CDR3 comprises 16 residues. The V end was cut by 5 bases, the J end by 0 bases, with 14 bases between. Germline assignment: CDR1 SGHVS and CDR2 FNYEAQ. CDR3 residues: CASSPAGQSSYNEQFF. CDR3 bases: TGTGCCAGCAGCCCAGCGGGACAAAGCTCCTACAATGAGCAGTTCTTC.

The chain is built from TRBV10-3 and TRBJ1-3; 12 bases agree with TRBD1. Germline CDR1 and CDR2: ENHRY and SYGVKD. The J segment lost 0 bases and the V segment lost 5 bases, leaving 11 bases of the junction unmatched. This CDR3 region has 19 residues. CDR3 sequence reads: CAISTTGTGGFISGNTIYF. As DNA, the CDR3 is TGTGCCATCAGTACTACCGGGACAGGGGGCTTCATCTCTGGAAACACCATATATTTT.

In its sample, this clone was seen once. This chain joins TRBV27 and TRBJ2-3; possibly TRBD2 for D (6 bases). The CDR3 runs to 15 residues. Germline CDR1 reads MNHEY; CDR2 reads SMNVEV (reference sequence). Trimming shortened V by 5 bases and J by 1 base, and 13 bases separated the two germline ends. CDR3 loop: CASSVGRGGTDTQYF. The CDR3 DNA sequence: TGTGCCAGCAGTGTCGGGCGCGGGGGCACAGATACGCAGTATTTT.

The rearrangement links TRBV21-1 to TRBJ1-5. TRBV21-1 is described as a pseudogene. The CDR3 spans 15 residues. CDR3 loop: CASSKAQTLNQPQHF. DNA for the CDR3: TGTGCCAGCAGCAAAGCGCAAACTCTGAATCAGCCCCAGCATTTT.

CDR3 DNA sequence: TGTGCCATCAGCGGGGGGCAACAGGGTACCCCGCCCTACAATGAGCAGTTCTTC. Protein: CAISGGQQGTPPYNEQFF. The chain links TRBV10-3 to TRBJ2-1; tentative D call: TRBD2 (7 bases). Per the germline V gene, CDR1 is ENHRY and CDR2 is SYGVKD. The CDR3 sequence is 18 residues long. V lost 6 bases, J lost 2 bases, and 23 bases lay in between.

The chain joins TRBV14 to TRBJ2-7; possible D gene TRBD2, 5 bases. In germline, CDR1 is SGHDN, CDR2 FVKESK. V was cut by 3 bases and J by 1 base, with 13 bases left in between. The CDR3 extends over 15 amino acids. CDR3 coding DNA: TGTGCCAGCAGCCATCTGCCTAGCATATCCTACGAGCAGTACTTC. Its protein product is CASSHLPSISYEQYF.

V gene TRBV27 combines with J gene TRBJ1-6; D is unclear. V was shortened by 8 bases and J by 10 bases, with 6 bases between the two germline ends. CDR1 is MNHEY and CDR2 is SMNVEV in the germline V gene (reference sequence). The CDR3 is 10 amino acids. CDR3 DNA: TGTGCCAGCGGCGGGTCACCCCTCCACTTT. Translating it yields CASGGSPLHF.